These T cell receptor beta chains were read from a single sample in a study of T-cell reconstitution after alpha-beta-depleted transplantation in children. One entry per CDR3 protein, called by TCRdb with MiXCR from the PCR reads. The table has a few hundred thousand distinct CDR3 sequences, 6% to 10% seen once. The sequencing used peripheral blood, collected 360 days after TCRalphabeta/CD19-depleted stem cell transplant. The origin of the receptors is a female patient aged 2-9 years who had a stem cell transplant for Fanconi anemia, so the T cells may come from the graft donor. Both conserved end residues are part of each CDR3. Size tells how often a clone was seen (once, few, many) or the class of an expanded clone, and some rows leave it out.

abundance | j_gene | len | v_gene | CDR3aa
. | TRBJ2-1 | 15 | TRBV12-3/TRBV12-4 | CASSALAGWGYEQFF
. | TRBJ1-2 | 14 | TRBV4-1 | CASSQAQTNYGYTF
many | TRBJ2-5 | 13 | TRBV20-1 | CSAPSLGQETQYF
. | TRBJ2-2 | 16 | TRBV5-1 | CASSSGLAGAGGELFF
few | TRBJ1-1 | 13 | TRBV19 | CASSIRLNTEAFF
few | TRBJ2-2 | 14 | TRBV29-1 | CSVSGAGGFGELFF
. | TRBJ2-2 | 17 | TRBV7-9 | CASSASGTDLVTGELFF
many | TRBJ1-1 | 16 | TRBV20-1 | CSALQDRPLRNTEAFF
many | TRBJ2-7 | 12 | TRBV20-1 | CSARQGAAEQYF
many | TRBJ2-2 | 15 | TRBV5-1 | CASSAGLAGTGELFF
few | TRBJ1-3 | 14 | TRBV4-1 | CASSQGGLGNTIYF
many | TRBJ2-7 | 14 | TRBV7-8 | CASSSTGSSYEQYF
. | TRBJ2-2 | 13 | TRBV9 | CASSVLGTGELFF
many | TRBJ2-7 | 13 | TRBV7-8 | CASSQSWSYEQYF
many | TRBJ2-2 | 13 | TRBV27 | CASSDRLTGELFF
many | TRBJ2-3 | 15 | TRBV28 | CASSPGLVLPDTQYF
many | TRBJ2-2 | 16 | TRBV10-3 | CAISESASLNTGELFF
many | TRBJ2-2 | 14 | TRBV12-3/TRBV12-4 | CASSLARFTGELFF
many | TRBJ1-5 | 15 | TRBV7-2 | CASSSVGLSNQPQHF
many | TRBJ2-5 | 13 | TRBV12-3/TRBV12-4 | CASSFGLQETQYF
many | TRBJ2-7 | 13 | TRBV21-1 | CASRAAVCYEQYF
many | TRBJ2-3 | 14 | TRBV20-1 | CSAAYGASSDTQYF
many | TRBJ2-1 | 13 | TRBV11-2 | CASSRRDVVEQFF
many | TRBJ2-7 | 14 | TRBV6-5 | CASSYLGNSYEQYF
few | TRBJ2-1 | 13 | TRBV6-1 | CASSVNGDRDQFF
. | TRBJ1-4 | 14 | TRBV27 | CASSPDNGNEKLFF
many | TRBJ2-5 | 14 | TRBV20-1 | CSAPTRAHRETQYF
many | TRBJ2-1 | 16 | TRBV5-1 | CASSSSSGGSYNEQFF
many | TRBJ2-5 | 12 | TRBV2 | CASSLGTETQYF
many | TRBJ2-1 | 13 | TRBV5-5 | CASSFAPSGEQFF
many | TRBJ2-7 | 13 | TRBV28 | CASRPGTGYEQYF
few | TRBJ1-1 | 13 | TRBV7-9 | CASSLSGTGEAFF
. | TRBJ1-1 | 15 | TRBV7-8 | CASSLVGGPNTEAFF
many | TRBJ1-1 | 13 | TRBV5-1 | CASSVTTNTEAFF
. | TRBJ1-2 | 14 | TRBV20-1 | CSASGQGSFGGYTF
many | TRBJ2-7 | 14 | TRBV28 | CASNLAGPRNEQYF
many | TRBJ2-1 | 17 | TRBV12-3/TRBV12-4 | CASRWLAGVSSYNEQFF
. | TRBJ2-5 | 16 | TRBV4-2 | CASSDSLRGVGETQYF
. | TRBJ1-1 | 15 | TRBV7-8 | CASSLVRVGITEAFF